This T cell receptor (beta chain) was identified in a study of OX40 agonist ivuxolimab in advanced cancers. Overall study: Patients took ivuxolimab, an agonistic anti-OX40 (CD134) antibody. All patients had ivuxolimab intravenously every 2 weeks at 0.01 to 10 mg/kg. Findings and limits, study-wide: The mean number of expanded clones was higher in CD8+ T cells than in CD4+.

This table comes from immunoSEQ multiplex PCR, and its TCRdb copy is limited to in-frame clones, with some not included. Of tens of thousands of clones in the sample, 65% to 90% were seen once. This clone has only one observation. Its matching antigen is unknown. The CDR3 contains 16 residues. J gave up 8 bases and V 6 bases, and 13 bases lay outside the gene matches. CDR1 SNHLY and CDR2 FYNNEI come from the germline V gene. Enrollment shut out patients with autoimmune disease history or systemic immunosuppression. The TCR sequence derives from an adult with an advanced solid tumor such as melanoma, head and neck, liver or kidney cancer. Sequencing used CD4+ or CD8+ T cells sorted from blood, obtained in a trial of the OX40 agonist ivuxolimab. The chain is built from TRBV2 and TRBJ1-4, with 9 bases matching TRBD1. The CDR3 region is CASRILGTGIKEKLFF. The CDR3 DNA reads TGTGCCAGCAGAATTTTGGGGACAGGGATAAAGGAAAAACTGTTTTTT.